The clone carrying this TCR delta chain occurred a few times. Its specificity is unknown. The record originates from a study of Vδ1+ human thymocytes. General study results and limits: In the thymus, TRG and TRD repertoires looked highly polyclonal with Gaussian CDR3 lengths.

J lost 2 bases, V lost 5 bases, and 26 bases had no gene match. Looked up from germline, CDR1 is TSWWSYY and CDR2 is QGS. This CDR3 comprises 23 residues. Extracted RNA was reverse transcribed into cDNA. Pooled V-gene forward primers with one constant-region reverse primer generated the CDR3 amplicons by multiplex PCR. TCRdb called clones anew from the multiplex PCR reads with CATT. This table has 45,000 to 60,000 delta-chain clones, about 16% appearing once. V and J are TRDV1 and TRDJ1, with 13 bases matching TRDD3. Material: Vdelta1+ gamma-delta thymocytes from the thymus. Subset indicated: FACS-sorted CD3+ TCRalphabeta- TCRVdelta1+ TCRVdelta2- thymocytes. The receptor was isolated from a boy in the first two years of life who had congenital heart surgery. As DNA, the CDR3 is TGTGCTCTTGGGACCCAATTCCCTGTTCTTATACTGGGGGATACGCGGGGGACCGATAAACTCATCTTT. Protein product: CALGTQFPVLILGDTRGTDKLIF.